This T cell receptor (beta chain) was captured by sequencing in a study of blood T cell repertoires in COVID-19. Produced via immunoSEQ multiplex PCR; TCRdb's table is partial and in-frame only. This table has 100,000 to 150,000 clones, approximately 85% appearing once. The CDR3 has 17 amino acids. V lost 5 bases and J 4 bases, leaving 23 bases between the germline ends. In germline, CDR1 is SEHNR, CDR2 FQNEAQ (reference sequence). Sequenced material: peripheral blood. This sequence was found in an elderly woman with acute or convalescent COVID-19. The V gene is TRBV7-9, the J gene TRBJ1-1; maybe TRBD1 (5 bases). CDR3 in amino acids: CASSTGGSLVGGTEAFF. In DNA, the CDR3 is TGTGCCAGCAGCACAGGCGGTTCACTGGTCGGGGGCACTGAAGCTTTCTTT. Filled out from reference TRBV7-9 and TRBJ1-1, the complete variable domain reads DTGVSQNPRHKITKRGQNVTFRCDPISEHNRLYWYRQTLGQGPEFLTYFQNEAQLEKSRLLSDRFSAERPKGSFSTLEIQRTEQGDSAMYLCASSTGGSLVGGTEAFFGQGTRLTVV.